This T cell receptor (beta chain) derives from a study of response to subunit inactivated influenza vaccine. V was clipped by 0 bases and J by 7 bases, with 18 bases between them. This CDR3 has 16 amino acids. Germline CDR1 and CDR2: LGHNA and YNFKEQ. TCRdb reprocessed the RT-PCR reads via MiXCR and lists one record per CDR3 protein. The repertoire consists of 800,000 or so distinct CDR3 sequences, with about 20% occurring once and the leading ten covering roughly 10%. A word on this clonotype: Its target is unknown.

Study-wide results and caveats: That few new T cells are recruited by each seasonal influenza vaccination was the authors' suggestion.

The material was PBMCs from blood, obtained about 5 days after vaccination. The chain uses TRBV4-2 and TRBJ1-2, with D perhaps matching TRBD1 (6 bases). This sequence was found in a man between 45 and 60 years old who received an inactivated influenza vaccine. The CDR3 region is CASSQDLSGALSGYTF. CDR3 nucleotide sequence: TGTGCCAGCAGCCAAGATCTATCGGGGGCGCTTAGTGGCTACACCTTC.